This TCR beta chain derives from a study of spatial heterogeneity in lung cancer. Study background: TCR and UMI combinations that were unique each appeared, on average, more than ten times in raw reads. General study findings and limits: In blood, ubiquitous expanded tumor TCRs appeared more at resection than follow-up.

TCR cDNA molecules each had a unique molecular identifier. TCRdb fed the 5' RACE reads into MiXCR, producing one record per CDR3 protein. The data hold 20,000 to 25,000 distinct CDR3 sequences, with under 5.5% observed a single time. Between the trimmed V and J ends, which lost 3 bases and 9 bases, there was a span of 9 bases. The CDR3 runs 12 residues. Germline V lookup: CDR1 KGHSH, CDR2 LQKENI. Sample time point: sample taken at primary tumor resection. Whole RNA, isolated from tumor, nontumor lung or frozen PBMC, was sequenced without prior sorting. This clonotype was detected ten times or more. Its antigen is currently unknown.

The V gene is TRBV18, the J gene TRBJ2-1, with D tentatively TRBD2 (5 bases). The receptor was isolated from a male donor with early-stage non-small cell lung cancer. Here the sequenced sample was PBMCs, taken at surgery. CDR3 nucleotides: TGTGCCAGCTCACCGGACTTGACTGAGCAGTTCTTC. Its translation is CASSPDLTEQFF.